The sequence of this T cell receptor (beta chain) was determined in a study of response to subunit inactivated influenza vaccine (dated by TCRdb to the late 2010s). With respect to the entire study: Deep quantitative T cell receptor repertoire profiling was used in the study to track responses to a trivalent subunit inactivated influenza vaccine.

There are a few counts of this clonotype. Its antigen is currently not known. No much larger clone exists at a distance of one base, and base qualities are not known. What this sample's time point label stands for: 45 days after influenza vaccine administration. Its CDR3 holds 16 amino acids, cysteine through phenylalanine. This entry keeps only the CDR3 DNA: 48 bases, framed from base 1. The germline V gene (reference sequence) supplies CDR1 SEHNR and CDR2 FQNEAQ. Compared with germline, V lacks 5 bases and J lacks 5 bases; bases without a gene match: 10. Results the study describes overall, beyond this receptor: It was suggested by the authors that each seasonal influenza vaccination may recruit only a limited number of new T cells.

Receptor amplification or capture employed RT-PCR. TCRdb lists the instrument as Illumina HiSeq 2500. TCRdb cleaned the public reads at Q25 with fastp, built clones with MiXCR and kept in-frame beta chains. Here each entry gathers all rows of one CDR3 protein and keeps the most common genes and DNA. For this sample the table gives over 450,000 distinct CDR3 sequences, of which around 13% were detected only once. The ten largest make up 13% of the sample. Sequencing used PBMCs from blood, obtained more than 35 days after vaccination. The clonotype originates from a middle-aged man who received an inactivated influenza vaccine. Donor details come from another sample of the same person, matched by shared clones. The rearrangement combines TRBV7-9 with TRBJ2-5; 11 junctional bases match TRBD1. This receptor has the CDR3 CASSPHGQGARETQYF. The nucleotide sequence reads TGTGCCAGCAGCCCCCATGGACAGGGGGCCAGGGAGACCCAGTACTTC.